One sample yielded the 6 T cell receptor beta chains listed below, sequenced in a study of breast tumors, draining lymph nodes, adjacent tissues. TCRdb independently ran MiXCR on the multiplex PCR reads; one entry per CDR3 protein. Of about 35,000 distinct CDR3 sequences in the sample, around 35% were seen once. Sequencing used breast tumor tissue. These receptor sequences come from a female donor with breast cancer. Some clones in this sample may be carry-over from other donors' samples.

Notes on this clonotype: A single base separates this from a much larger clone, so it may be a read error. The chain has TRBV6-6 and TRBJ1-2; D call uncertain. The CDR3 sequence is 11 residues long. The germline V gene encodes CDR1 MNHNY and CDR2 SVGAGI (reference sequence). This CDR3 is CASGYIEIYTF. In DNA, the CDR3 is TGTGCCAGCGGTTACATAGAGATCTACACCTTC.

This clonotype was observed at least ten times. CDR3 region: CASSDRGASYNEQFF. The CDR3 DNA is TGCGCCAGCAGTGATAGGGGGGCCTCCTACAATGAGCAGTTCTTC. V is TRBV10-2 and J is TRBJ2-1; the D call may be TRBD1 or TRBD2 (6 bases each). There are 15 residues in the CDR3. The V gene's germline CDR1 is WSHSY and CDR2 SAAADI. Trimming took 3 bases from V and 0 from J, leaving 9 bases between them.

This clonotype has ten or more counts. The chain recombines TRBV7-3 with TRBJ2-1; D perhaps matches TRBD1 (6 bases). V lost 4 bases, J lost 8 bases, and 12 bases lay in between. Germline V gene lookup returns CDR1 SGHTA and CDR2 FQGTGA. The CDR3 runs to 13 residues. CDR3 loop: CASSSSHRDEQFF. CDR3 bases: TGTGCCAGCAGCTCCAGTCACAGGGATGAGCAGTTCTTC.

In this sample, this clonotype turned up many times. The V and J genes are TRBV15 and TRBJ2-3, with 11 bases that match TRBD1. The CDR3 loop spans 14 amino acids. Looked up from germline, CDR1 is LNHNV and CDR2 is YYDKDF (reference sequence). The J segment lost 4 bases and the V segment lost 9 bases, leaving 6 bases of the junction unmatched. The CDR3 protein is CATDRGREADTQYF. The CDR3 nucleotides read TGTGCCACGGACAGGGGGCGCGAGGCAGATACGCAGTATTTT.

This clonotype showed up many times. The chain carries TRBV7-8 and TRBJ2-7, with D possibly matching TRBD1 (6 bases). This CDR3 has 15 residues. CDR1 is SGHVS, CDR2 FQNEAQ, per germline. V lost 2 bases to trimming and J lost 7 bases, with 18 bases between them. The CDR3 nucleotides are TGTGCCAGCAGCTTAAGTCCAGGGGCTCTCGGGGAGCAGTACTTC. This translates into CASSLSPGALGEQYF.

This clonotype was recorded many times. V gene TRBV2 combines with J gene TRBJ2-1; 7 bases agree with TRBD1. The CDR3 sequence is 13 residues long. CDR1 is SNHLY, CDR2 FYNNEI, per germline. V lost 7 bases to trimming and J lost 5 bases; unmatched junction nucleotides: 5. CDR3: CASNRGVNNEQFF. CDR3 in DNA: TGTGCCAGCAACAGGGGAGTGAACAATGAGCAGTTCTTC. The variable domain in full, completed from reference TRBV2 and TRBJ2-1, reads EPEVTQTPSHQVTQMGQEVILRCVPISNHLYFYWYRQILGQKVEFLVSFYNNEISEKSEIFDDQFSVERPDGSNFTLKIRSTKLEDSAMYFCASNRGVNNEQFFGPGTRLTVL.